This T cell receptor beta chain was identified in a study of CD8 T cells in Susac syndrome. Germline lookup yields CDR1 SGHNT and CDR2 YYREEE (reference sequence). J lost 0 bases, V lost 5 bases, and 11 bases had no gene match. This CDR3 region has 18 residues. Random hexamers were used to reverse transcribe roughly 0.5 to 1 ug of RNA. MiXCR, applied by TCRdb to the immunoSEQ multiplex PCR reads, yields one record per CDR3 protein. The sample holds some 150,000 distinct CDR3 sequences, roughly 95% seen once. The chain uses TRBV5-4 and TRBJ2-6; 7 bases fit TRBD1. Sequenced input: CD4+ T cells from PBMCs. This TCR was sampled from a human donor with Susac syndrome. The CDR3 DNA reads TGTGCCAGCAGGTCCGGGACAGATAAATTCTCTGGGGCCAACGTCCTGACTTTC. Amino acid sequence: CASRSGTDKFSGANVLTF.